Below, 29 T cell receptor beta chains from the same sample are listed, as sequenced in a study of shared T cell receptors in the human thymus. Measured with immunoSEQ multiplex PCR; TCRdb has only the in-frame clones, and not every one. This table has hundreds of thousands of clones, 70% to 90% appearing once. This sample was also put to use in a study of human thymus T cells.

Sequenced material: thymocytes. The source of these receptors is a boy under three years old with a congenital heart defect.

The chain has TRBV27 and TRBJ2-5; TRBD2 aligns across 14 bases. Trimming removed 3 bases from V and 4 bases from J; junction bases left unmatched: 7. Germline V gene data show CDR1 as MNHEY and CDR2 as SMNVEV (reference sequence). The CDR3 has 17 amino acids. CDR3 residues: CASSFGGTSGGPETQYF. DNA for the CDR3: TGTGCCAGCAGTTTCGGGGGGACTAGCGGGGGCCCAGAGACCCAGTACTTC.

The CDR3 sequence is CASSQTSVKETQYF. The DNA of the CDR3 is TGTGCCAGCAGCCAAACTAGCGTTAAAGAGACCCAGTACTTC. V is TRBV5-4 and J is TRBJ2-5; 7 nucleotides line up with TRBD2. Germline CDR1 and CDR2: SGHNT and YYREEE (reference sequence). With 4 bases clipped from V and 3 bases from J, the junction kept 6 bases outside the gene matches. CDR3 size: 14 residues.

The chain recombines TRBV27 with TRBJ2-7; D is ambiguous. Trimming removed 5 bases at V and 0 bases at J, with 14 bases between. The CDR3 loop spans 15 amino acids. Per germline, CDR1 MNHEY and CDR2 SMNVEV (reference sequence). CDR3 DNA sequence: TGTGCCAGCAGTGCTTCCCTCTGGAGCTCCTACGAGCAGTACTTC. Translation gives CASSASLWSSYEQYF.

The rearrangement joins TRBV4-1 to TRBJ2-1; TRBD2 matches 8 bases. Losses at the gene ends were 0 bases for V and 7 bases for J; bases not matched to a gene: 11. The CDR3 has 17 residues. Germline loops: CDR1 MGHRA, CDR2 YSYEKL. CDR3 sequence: CASSQDKERESENEQFF. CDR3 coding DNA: TGCGCCAGCAGCCAAGATAAGGAGCGGGAGAGCGAAAATGAGCAGTTCTTC.

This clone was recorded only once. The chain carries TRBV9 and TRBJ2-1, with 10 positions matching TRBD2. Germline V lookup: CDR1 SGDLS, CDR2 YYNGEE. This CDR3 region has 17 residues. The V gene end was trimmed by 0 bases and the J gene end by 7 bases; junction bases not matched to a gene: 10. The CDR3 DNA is TGTGCCAGCAGCGTAGTTGGGGCTAGCGGGAGTAGAAATGAGCAGTTCTTC. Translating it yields CASSVVGASGSRNEQFF.

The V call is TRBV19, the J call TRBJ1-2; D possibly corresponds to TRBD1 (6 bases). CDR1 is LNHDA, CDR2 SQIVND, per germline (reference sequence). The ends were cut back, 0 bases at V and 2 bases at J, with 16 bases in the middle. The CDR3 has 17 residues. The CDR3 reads CASSIDLVRGQNYGYTF. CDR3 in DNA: TGTGCCAGTAGTATAGATCTTGTCAGGGGCCAAAACTATGGCTACACCTTC.

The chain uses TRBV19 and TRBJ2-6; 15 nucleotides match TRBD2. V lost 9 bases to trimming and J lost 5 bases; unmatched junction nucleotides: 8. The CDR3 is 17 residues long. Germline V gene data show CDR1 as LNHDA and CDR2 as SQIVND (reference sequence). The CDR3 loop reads CASTGLAGGLRANVLTF. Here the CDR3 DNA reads TGTGCCAGCACCGGACTAGCGGGAGGGCTTAGGGCCAACGTCCTGACTTTC.

CDR3 DNA sequence: TGTGCCAGCAGGCCTGAGGGGGCCCTCTCCTACGAGCAGTACTTC. This sequence encodes CASRPEGALSYEQYF. The rearrangement links TRBV27 to TRBJ2-7; 7 bases align to TRBD1. In germline, CDR1 is MNHEY, CDR2 SMNVEV (reference sequence). The CDR3 has 15 amino acids. V lost 6 bases, J lost 0 bases, and 8 bases stayed unmatched.

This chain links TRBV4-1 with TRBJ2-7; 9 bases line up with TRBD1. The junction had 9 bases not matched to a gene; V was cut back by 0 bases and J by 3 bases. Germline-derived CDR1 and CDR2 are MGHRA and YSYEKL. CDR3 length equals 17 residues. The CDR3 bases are TGCGCCAGCAGCCAAGATTATTGGGACAGGGATAACTACGAGCAGTACTTC. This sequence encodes CASSQDYWDRDNYEQYF.

For the CDR3, the DNA is TGTGCCAGCAGCCGGACAGGGGGCGTTTTCGACGAGCAGTACTTC. Amino acids: CASSRTGGVFDEQYF. The chain carries TRBV6-5 and TRBJ2-7; 11 nucleotides align to TRBD1. Trimming cost V 6 bases and J 5 bases; bases outside gene matches: 9. The CDR3 spans 15 residues. Germline loops: CDR1 MNHEY, CDR2 SVGAGI.

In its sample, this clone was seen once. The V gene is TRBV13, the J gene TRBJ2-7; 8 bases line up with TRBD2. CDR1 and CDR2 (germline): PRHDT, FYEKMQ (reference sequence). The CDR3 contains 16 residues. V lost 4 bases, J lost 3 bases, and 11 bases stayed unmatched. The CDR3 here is CASSSQWGTSGYEQYF. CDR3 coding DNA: TGTGCCAGCAGCTCCCAGTGGGGGACTAGTGGCTACGAGCAGTACTTC.

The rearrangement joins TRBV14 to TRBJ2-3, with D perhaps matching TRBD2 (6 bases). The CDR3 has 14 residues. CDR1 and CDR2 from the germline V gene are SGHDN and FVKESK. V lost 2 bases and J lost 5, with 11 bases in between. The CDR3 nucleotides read TGTGCCAGCAGCCAATACCGGGGGATAGATACGCAGTATTTT. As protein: CASSQYRGIDTQYF.

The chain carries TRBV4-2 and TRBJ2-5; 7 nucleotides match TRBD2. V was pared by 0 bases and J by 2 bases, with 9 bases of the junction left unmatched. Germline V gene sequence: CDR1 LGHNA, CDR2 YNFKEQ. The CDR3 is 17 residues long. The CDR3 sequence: CASSQDVVGGGQETQYF. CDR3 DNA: TGTGCCAGCAGCCAAGATGTTGTGGGGGGGGGACAAGAGACCCAGTACTTC.

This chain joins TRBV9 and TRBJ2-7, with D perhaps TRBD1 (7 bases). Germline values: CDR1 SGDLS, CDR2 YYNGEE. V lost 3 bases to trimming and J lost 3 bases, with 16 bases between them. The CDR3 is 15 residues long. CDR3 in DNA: TGTGCCAGCAGCGGAGGGCAGGGGGGCCTCTACGAGCAGTACTTC. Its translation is CASSGGQGGLYEQYF.

CDR3 bases: TGTGCCAGCAGTTACGACAGCGGGAGCTCCTACAATGAGCAGTTCTTC. It codes for CASSYDSGSSYNEQFF. The chain recombines TRBV6-7 with TRBJ2-1; TRBD2 agrees at 8 bases. TRBV6-7 is given ORF status, its function remaining uncertain. With 2 bases clipped from V and 0 bases from J, the junction kept 3 bases outside the gene matches. The CDR3 has 16 residues.

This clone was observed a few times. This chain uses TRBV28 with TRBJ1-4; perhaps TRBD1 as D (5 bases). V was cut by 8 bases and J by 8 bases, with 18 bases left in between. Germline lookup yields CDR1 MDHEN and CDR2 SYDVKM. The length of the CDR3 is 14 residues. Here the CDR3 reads CASGTVGYGEKLFF. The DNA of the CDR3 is TGTGCCAGCGGGACTGTGGGGTACGGGGAAAAACTGTTTTTT.

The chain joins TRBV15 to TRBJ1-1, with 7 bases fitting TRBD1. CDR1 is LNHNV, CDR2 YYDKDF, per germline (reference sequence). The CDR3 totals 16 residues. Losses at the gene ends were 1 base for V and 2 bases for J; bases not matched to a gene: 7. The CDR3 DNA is TGTGCCACCAGCAGAGTCACCGGGACAGCTAACACTGAAGCTTTCTTT. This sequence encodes CATSRVTGTANTEAFF.

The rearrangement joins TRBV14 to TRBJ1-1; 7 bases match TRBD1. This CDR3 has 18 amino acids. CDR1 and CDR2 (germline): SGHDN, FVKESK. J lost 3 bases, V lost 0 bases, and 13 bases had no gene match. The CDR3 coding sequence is TGTGCCAGCAGCCAAGATGGCAGGGGGATTCTTTTTGACACTGAAGCTTTCTTT. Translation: CASSQDGRGILFDTEAFF.

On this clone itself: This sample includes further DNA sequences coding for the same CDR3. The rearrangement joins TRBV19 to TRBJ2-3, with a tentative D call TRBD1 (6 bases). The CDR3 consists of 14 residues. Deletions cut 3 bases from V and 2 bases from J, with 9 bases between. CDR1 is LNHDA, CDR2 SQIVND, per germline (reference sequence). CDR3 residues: CASSIGTPTDTQYF. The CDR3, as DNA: TGTGCCAGTAGTATTGGGACACCCACAGATACGCAGTATTTT.

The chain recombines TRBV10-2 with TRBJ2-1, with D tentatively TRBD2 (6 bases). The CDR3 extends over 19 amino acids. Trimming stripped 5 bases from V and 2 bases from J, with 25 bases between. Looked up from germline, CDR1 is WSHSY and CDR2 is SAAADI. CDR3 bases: TGCGCCAGCAGTCCCGATGGTGGGGTACTCGCGGGAACCTACAATGAGCAGTTCTTC. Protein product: CASSPDGGVLAGTYNEQFF.

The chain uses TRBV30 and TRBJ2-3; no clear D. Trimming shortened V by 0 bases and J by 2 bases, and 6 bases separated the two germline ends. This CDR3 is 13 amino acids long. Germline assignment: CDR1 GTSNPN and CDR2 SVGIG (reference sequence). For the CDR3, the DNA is TGTGCCTGGAGTGTTTTTAACACAGATACGCAGTATTTT. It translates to CAWSVFNTDTQYF.

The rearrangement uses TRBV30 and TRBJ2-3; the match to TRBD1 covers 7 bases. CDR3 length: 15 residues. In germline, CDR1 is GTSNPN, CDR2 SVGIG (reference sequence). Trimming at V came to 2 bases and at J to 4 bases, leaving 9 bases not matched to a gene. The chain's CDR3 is CAWSISPDRADTQYF. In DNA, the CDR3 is TGTGCCTGGAGTATATCACCAGACAGGGCAGATACGCAGTATTTT.

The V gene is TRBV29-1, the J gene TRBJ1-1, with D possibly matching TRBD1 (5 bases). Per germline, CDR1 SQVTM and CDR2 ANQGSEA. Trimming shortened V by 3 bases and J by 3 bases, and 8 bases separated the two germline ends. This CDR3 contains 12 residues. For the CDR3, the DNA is TGCAGCGTTGAGGACACTTACACTGAAGCTTTCTTT. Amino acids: CSVEDTYTEAFF.

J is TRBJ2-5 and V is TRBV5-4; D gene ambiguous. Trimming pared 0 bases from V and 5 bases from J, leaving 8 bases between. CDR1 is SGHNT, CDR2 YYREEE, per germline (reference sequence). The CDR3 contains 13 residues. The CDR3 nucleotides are TGTGCCAGCAGCTTGGGAACCCGGGAGACCCAGTACTTC. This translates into CASSLGTRETQYF.

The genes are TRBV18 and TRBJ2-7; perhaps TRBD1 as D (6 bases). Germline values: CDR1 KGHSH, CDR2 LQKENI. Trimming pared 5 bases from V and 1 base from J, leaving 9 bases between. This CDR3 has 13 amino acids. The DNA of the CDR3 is TGTGCCAGCTCAAACAGGGCGTCCTACGAGCAGTACTTC. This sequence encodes CASSNRASYEQYF.

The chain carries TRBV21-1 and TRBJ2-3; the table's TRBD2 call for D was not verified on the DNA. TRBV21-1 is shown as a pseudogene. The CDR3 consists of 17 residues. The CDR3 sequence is CASSPIAEWEEADTQYF. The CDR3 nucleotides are TGTGCCAGCAGCCCCATAGCCGAGTGGGAGGAAGCCGATACGCAGTATTTT.

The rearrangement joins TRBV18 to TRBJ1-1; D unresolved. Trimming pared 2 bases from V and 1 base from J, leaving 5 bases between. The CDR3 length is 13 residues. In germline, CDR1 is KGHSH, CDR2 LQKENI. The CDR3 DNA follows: TGTGCCAGCTCACCAGCCGGGAACACTGAAGCTTTCTTT. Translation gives CASSPAGNTEAFF.

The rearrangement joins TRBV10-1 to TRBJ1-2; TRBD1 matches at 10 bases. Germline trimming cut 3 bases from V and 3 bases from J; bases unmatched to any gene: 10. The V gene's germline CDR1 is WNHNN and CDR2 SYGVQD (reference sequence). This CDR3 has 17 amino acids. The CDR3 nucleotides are TGCGCCAGCAGTGAAACACGACAGGGGGCAAAGGACTATGGCTACACCTTC. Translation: CASSETRQGAKDYGYTF.

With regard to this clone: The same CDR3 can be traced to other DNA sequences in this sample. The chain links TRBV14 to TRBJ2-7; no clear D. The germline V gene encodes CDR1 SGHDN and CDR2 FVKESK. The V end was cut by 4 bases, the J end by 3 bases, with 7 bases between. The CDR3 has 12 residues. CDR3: CASSPSLYEQYF. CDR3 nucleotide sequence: TGTGCCAGCAGCCCCTCCCTCTACGAGCAGTACTTC.